The 8 T cell receptor beta chains reported below all come from one sample, sequenced in a study of blood T cells in healthy people across ages. Then a second PCR, running roughly 7 to 11 cycles, was carried out with a sample-barcoded 5' primer and a J-beta primer mix. MiXCR, applied by TCRdb to the 5' RACE reads, yields one record per CDR3 protein. The data hold about 1.6 million distinct CDR3 sequences, with about 31% observed a single time. Sequenced input: blood. These TCRs come from a woman in her thirties in good health.

The chain links TRBV2 to TRBJ1-2; 7 nucleotides match TRBD1. Germline V gives CDR1 SNHLY, CDR2 FYNNEI. CDR3 length equals 14 residues. Unmatched junction bases numbered 11, after V lost 6 bases and J lost 7 bases. This CDR3 is CASSAQGFSRGYTF. CDR3 DNA: TGTGCCAGCAGCGCACAGGGGTTTTCACGTGGCTACACCTTC.

As concerns this clonotype: Sequence at one end of the junction differs from germline and may be a read error. This chain joins TRBV4-1 and TRBJ2-7, with a weak D call TRBD2 (5 bases). CDR3 length: 16 residues. Looked up from germline, CDR1 is MGHRA and CDR2 is YSYEKL. The CDR3 protein is CASSQDWAGGSCEQYF. The CDR3 DNA sequence: TGCGCCAGCAGCCAAGATTGGGCAGGAGGATCCTGCGAGCAGTACTTC.

V usage is TRBV18 and J usage is TRBJ1-4; a possible D gene is TRBD1 (6 bases). V was clipped by 4 bases and J by 4 bases, with 13 bases between them. The length of the CDR3 is 15 residues. Per germline, CDR1 KGHSH and CDR2 LQKENI. CDR3 sequence reads: CASSRGTPNNEKLFF. The DNA for the CDR3 is TGTGCCAGCTCACGCGGGACACCAAATAATGAAAAACTGTTTTTT. Complete variable domain (other parts from reference TRBV18 and TRBJ1-4): NAGVMQNPRHLVRRRGQEARLRCSPMKGHSHVYWYRQLPEEGLKFMVYLQKENIIDESGMPKERFSAEFPKEGPSILRIQQVVRGDSAAYFCASSRGTPNNEKLFFGSGTQLSVL.

The V call is TRBV3-1, the J call TRBJ1-2; D gene uncertain. Germline lookup yields CDR1 LGHDT and CDR2 YNNKEL (reference sequence). CDR3 length equals 14 residues. V dropped 0 bases and J dropped 6 bases, with 11 bases sitting between them. The CDR3 bases are TGTGCCAGCAGCCAAGATCGGGGAGGGCATGGCTACACCTTC. This encodes CASSQDRGGHGYTF.

Regarding this clonotype: One end of the junction varies from germline; a read error may be responsible. The rearrangement uses TRBV5-6 and TRBJ2-7; TRBD1 might be the D (6 bases). Germline V gives CDR1 SGHDT, CDR2 YYEEEE. This CDR3 has 17 amino acids. In DNA form, the CDR3 reads TGTGTCAGCAGCTTGGGTCTTGGGGCAGGGGATCCCCACGAGCAGTACTTC. It is translated as CVSSLGLGAGDPHEQYF.

V usage is TRBV20-1 and J usage is TRBJ1-1, with D uncertain. This CDR3 has 14 amino acids. Trimming took 3 bases from V and 0 from J, leaving 11 bases between them. Germline CDR1 DFQATT, CDR2 SNEGSKA (reference sequence). The CDR3, as DNA: TGCAGTGCTAGGCACCGAGTGCTGAACACTGAAGCTTTCTTT. Translated, it gives CSARHRVLNTEAFF.

This chain links TRBV12-3 or TRBV12-4 with TRBJ1-2; D remains ambiguous. This CDR3 is built from 12 residues. V shed 3 bases and J shed 6 bases, with 8 bases lying between them. CDR3 region: CASSFTENGYTF. The CDR3 DNA sequence: TGTGCCAGCAGTTTCACAGAGAATGGCTACACCTTC.

Remarks on this clonotype: An end of the junction does not agree with germline; a read error may underlie this. The chain joins TRBV3-1 to TRBJ2-3, with D hard to call. Germline V gene lookup returns CDR1 LGHDT and CDR2 YNNKEL (reference sequence). CDR3 length: 13 residues. CDR3 region: CAGSSRGTDTQYF. The CDR3 bases are TGTGCCGGCAGTTCGCGCGGCACAGATACGCAGTATTTT.